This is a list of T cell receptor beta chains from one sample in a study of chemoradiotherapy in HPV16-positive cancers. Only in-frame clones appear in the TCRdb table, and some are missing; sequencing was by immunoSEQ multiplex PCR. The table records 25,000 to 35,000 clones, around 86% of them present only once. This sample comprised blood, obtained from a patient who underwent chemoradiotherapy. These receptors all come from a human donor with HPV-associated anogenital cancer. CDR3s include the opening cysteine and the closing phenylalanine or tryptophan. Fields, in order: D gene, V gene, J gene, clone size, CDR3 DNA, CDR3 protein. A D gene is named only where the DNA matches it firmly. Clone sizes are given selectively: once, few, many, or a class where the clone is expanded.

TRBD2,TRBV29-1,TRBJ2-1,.,TGCAGCGTTGATCCCTTGGCGGGGGGCCCGGGGAATGAGCAGTTCTTC,CSVDPLAGGPGNEQFF
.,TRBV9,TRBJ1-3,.,TGTGCCAGCAGCCCCGTGGGGGGCGGAGGAAACACCATATATTTT,CASSPVGGGGNTIYF
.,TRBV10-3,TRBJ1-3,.,TGTGCCATCAGTACAGGGACCCTCAAGTCTGGAAACACCATATATTTT,CAISTGTLKSGNTIYF
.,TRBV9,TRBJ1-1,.,TGTGCCAGCAGCGCCGTTACCACAGGGAGCGCTTTCTTT,CASSAVTTGSAFF
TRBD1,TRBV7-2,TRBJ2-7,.,TGTGCCAGCAGCTCATTCCGACAGGACAGGTTAGACGAGCAGTACTTC,CASSSFRQDRLDEQYF
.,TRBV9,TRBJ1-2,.,TGTGCCAGCAGCGTAGGGGGGGGAAACGACTATGGCTACACCTTC,CASSVGGGNDYGYTF
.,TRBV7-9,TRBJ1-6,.,TGTGCCAGCAGCTCCGGAGTTAGGGATTCACCCCTCCACTTT,CASSSGVRDSPLHF
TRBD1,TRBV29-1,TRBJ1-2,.,TGCAGCGTTGAGTATCAGGACAGGGAACATTACGATGGCTACACCTTC,CSVEYQDREHYDGYTF
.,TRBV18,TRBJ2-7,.,TGTGCCAGCTCAGCCTCGGGATACGAGCAGTACTTC,CASSASGYEQYF
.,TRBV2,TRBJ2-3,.,TGTGCCAGTAACAGAGACTCTAGCACAGATACGCAGTATTTT,CASNRDSSTDTQYF
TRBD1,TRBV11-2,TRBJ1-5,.,TGTGCCAGCAGCTTAGAAGGGGGCCGAGGACAGCCCCAGCATTTT,CASSLEGGRGQPQHF
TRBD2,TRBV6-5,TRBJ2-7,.,TGTGCCAGCAGCCGGGGGGGAGAGCAGTACTTC,CASSRGGEQYF
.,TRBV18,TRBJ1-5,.,TGTGCCAGCTCACCGGCAGCCCTAGGGCCCCAGCATTTT,CASSPAALGPQHF
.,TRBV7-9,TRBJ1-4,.,TGTGCCAGCAGCCGGGACTCTCGCGGGGAAAAACTGTTTTTT,CASSRDSRGEKLFF
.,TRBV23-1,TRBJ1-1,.,TGCGCCAGCAGTCAATCAAGGTCGGGGACTGAAGCTTTCTTT,CASSQSRSGTEAFF
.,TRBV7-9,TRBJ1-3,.,TGTGCCAGCAGCTTAGCCCAAGGAGGGGCTGGAAACACCATATATTTT,CASSLAQGGAGNTIYF
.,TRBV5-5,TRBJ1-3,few,TGTGCCAGCAGCTTGTCGGGCAATACTCGACAGAACCTCGGAAACACCATATATTTT,CASSLSGNTRQNLGNTIYF
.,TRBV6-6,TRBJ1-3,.,TGTGCCAGCAGCAATCCTGCAGGGGCGTCTGGAAACACCATATATTTT,CASSNPAGASGNTIYF
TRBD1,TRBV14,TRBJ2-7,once,TGTGCCAGCAGCCCGGGACAGCCTATCTACGAGCAGTACTTC,CASSPGQPIYEQYF
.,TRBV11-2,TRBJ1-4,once,TGTGCCAGCAGCTTAAATGAAAAACTGTTTTTT,CASSLNEKLFF
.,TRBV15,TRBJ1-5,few,TGTGCCACCAGCAGACCTACTAGCAATCAGCCCCAGCATTTT,CATSRPTSNQPQHF
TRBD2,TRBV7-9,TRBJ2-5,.,TGTGCCAGCAGCTTAGCTTTCTCGGGGGGGCCGGAGACCCAGTACTTC,CASSLAFSGGPETQYF
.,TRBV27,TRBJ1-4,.,TGTGCCAGCAGACAGGGAACTGAAAAACTGTTTTTT,CASRQGTEKLFF
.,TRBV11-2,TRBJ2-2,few,TGTGCCAGCAGCTTAGGAGGGTTCGACACCGGGGAGCTGTTTTTT,CASSLGGFDTGELFF
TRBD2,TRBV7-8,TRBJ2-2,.,TGTGCCAGCAGCCAGGGTCTTTTACAGCGGGGAGCGAACACCGGGGAGCTGTTTTTT,CASSQGLLQRGANTGELFF
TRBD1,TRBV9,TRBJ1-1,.,TGTGCCAGCAGCGGGACAGGATACACTGAAGCTTTCTTT,CASSGTGYTEAFF
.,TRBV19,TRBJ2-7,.,TGTGCCAGTAGCGGACAGTCCTACGAGCAGTACTTC,CASSGQSYEQYF
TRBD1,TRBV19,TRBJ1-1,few,TGTGCCAGTAGTAGGGACAGGGACACTGAAGCTTTCTTT,CASSRDRDTEAFF
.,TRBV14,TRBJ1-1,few,TGTGCCAGCAGCCAGGGGGGGTACACTGAAGCTTTCTTT,CASSQGGYTEAFF
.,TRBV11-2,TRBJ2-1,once,TGTGCCAGCAGCCATCAGAACTGGGAGCAGTTCTTC,CASSHQNWEQFF
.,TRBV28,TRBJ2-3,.,TGTGCCAGCAGTTTCGAAGACTTGGGATCAGATACGCAGTATTTT,CASSFEDLGSDTQYF
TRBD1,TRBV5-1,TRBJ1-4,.,TGCGCCAGCAGCTCCAGGGGGCCGGAGGAAAAACTGTTTTTT,CASSSRGPEEKLFF
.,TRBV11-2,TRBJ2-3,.,TGTGCCAGCAGTCCAGGGTGGGGAAAGAGCACAGATACGCAGTATTTT,CASSPGWGKSTDTQYF
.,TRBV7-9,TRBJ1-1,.,TGTGCCAGCAACCAACGGGGCACTGAAGCTTTCTTT,CASNQRGTEAFF
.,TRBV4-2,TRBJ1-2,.,TGTGCCAGCAGCCAAGATCGCAGGGTTCTCATTAACTATGGCTACACCTTC,CASSQDRRVLINYGYTF
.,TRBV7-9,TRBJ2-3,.,TGTGCCAGCAGCTTAGTTTCCGGAGATACGCAGTATTTT,CASSLVSGDTQYF
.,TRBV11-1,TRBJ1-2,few,TGTGCCAGCAGCCCACCAGGACAGCCGGAGTATGGCTACACCTTC,CASSPPGQPEYGYTF
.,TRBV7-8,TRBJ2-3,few,TGTGCCAGCAGCTTAGGCCACGGAAGCACAGATACGCAGTATTTT,CASSLGHGSTDTQYF
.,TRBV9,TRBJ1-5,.,TGTGCCAGCAGCGTAGGTCTGTTCGGCAATCAGCCCCAGCATTTT,CASSVGLFGNQPQHF
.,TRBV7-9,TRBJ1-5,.,TGTGCCAGCAGCTCACTCGAGGGTCAGCCCCAGCATTTT,CASSSLEGQPQHF
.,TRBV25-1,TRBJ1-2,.,TGTGCCAGCAGTGTGAGCTCGGGGGTATCTGGCTACACCTTC,CASSVSSGVSGYTF
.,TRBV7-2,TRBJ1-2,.,TGTGCCAGCAGCTCCCCGGGGGCTAGCAAGAATCTTAACTATGGCTACACCTTC,CASSSPGASKNLNYGYTF
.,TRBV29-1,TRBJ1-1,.,TGCAGCGTTCAGCAGGGCCTGAACACTGAAGCTTTCTTT,CSVQQGLNTEAFF
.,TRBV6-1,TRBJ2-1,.,TGTGCCAGCAGTGAGGGGGAGAAAAATGAGCAGTTCTTC,CASSEGEKNEQFF
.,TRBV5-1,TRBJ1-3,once,TGCGCCAGCTCCGCGGTTACTGGAAACACCATATATTTT,CASSAVTGNTIYF
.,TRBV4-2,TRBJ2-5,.,TGTGCCAGCAGCCAAGTCCAGGGGCGCGGGGAGACCCAGTACTTC,CASSQVQGRGETQYF
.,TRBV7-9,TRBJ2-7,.,TGTGCCAGCAGCTTAGGCGGGGTAAAAAGCGAGCAGTACTTC,CASSLGGVKSEQYF
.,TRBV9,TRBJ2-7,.,TGTGCCAGCAGCGTAGAGGGGGAGCGGCAGTACTTC,CASSVEGERQYF